A single sample is the source of the 5 T cell receptor beta chains below, sequenced in a study of cytotoxic CD8 clonotypes in ibrutinib-treated CLL. Profiled with immunoSEQ multiplex PCR; TCRdb holds only in-frame clones, not every one. The sample holds 40,000 or so clones, just over 70% seen once. The sequencing here drew on PBMCs, taken at disease progression, from a patient treated with ibrutinib. These receptors were taken from a human donor with chronic lymphocytic leukemia.

The chain is built from TRBV11-2 and TRBJ2-3; 11 bases are shared with TRBD2. V was pared by 3 bases and J by 5 bases, with 13 bases of the junction left unmatched. This CDR3 has 18 residues. Germline V gene sequence: CDR1 SGHAT, CDR2 FQNNGV. In DNA form, the CDR3 reads TGTGCCAGCAGCTTGGGGACTAGCGGAGGGGGGGGACGAGATACGCAGTATTTT. Protein: CASSLGTSGGGGRDTQYF.

The table lists this clone with a few counts. The chain recombines TRBV2 with TRBJ1-5; 7 bases agree with TRBD1. The V and J ends lost 6 bases and 4 bases, in that order; junction bases with no gene match: 6. The CDR3 sequence is 14 residues long. Germline V gene sequence: CDR1 SNHLY, CDR2 FYNNEI. Here the CDR3 reads CASRGGQANQPQHF. In DNA form, the CDR3 reads TGTGCCAGCAGGGGCGGACAGGCAAATCAGCCCCAGCATTTT.

The sample holds a few counts of this clone. The rearrangement uses TRBV5-1 and TRBJ1-6; possible D gene TRBD1, 5 bases. Germline lookup yields CDR1 SGHRS and CDR2 YFSETQ. The CDR3 loop spans 14 amino acids. Trimming took 0 bases from V and 12 from J, leaving 13 bases between them. The CDR3 region is CASSLDPGGGPLHF. The CDR3 DNA follows: TGCGCCAGCAGCTTGGATCCCGGTGGGGGACCCCTCCACTTT.

This sequence joins TRBV7-8 and TRBJ2-6; D uncertain. Trimming stripped 5 bases from V and 16 bases from J, with 27 bases between. Looked up from germline, CDR1 is SGHVS and CDR2 is FQNEAQ. The CDR3 spans 16 residues. The CDR3 DNA sequence: TGTGCCAGCAGCACTCCAGGCACAAAGTCGGGCCAACGTCTGACTTTC. Encoded protein: CASSTPGTKSGQRLTF.

The chain uses TRBV5-1 and TRBJ1-5, with D possibly matching TRBD1 (5 bases). This CDR3 is built from 14 residues. Germline CDR1 is SGHRS and CDR2 is YFSETQ. Deletions cut 5 bases from V and 4 bases from J, with 13 bases between. For the CDR3, the DNA is TGCGCCAGCAGGAGGGACGGAGGGAATCAGCCCCAGCATTTT. This gives the protein CASRRDGGNQPQHF.